The 20 T cell receptor beta chains below come from one sample, sequenced in a study of blood T cells in healthy people across ages. Sample-barcoded 5' priming and a J-beta primer mix drove a second PCR of roughly 6 to 12 cycles. Via MiXCR, TCRdb re-called the 5' RACE reads, giving one row per CDR3 protein. The data hold 750,000 to 950,000 distinct CDR3 sequences, with almost 30% observed a single time. This sample also appeared in a second study, on T cells of mothers and their children.

Sequences were obtained from blood. The receptors originated from a woman aged 40 to 55 in good health.

For this clonotype: This may arise from a read error, as a much more abundant clone is one base away. The chain has TRBV5-1 and TRBJ2-1, with 8 bases aligning to TRBD2. Germline V gives CDR1 SGHRS, CDR2 YFSETQ. CDR3 length equals 14 residues. Trimming at V came to 4 bases and at J to 8 bases, leaving 8 bases not matched to a gene. CDR3 nucleotides: TGCGCCAGCAGCCCCCGGGGGGGGGATTATGAGCAGTTCTTC. This translates into CASSPRGGDYEQFF.

A few counts support this clonotype. The chain employs TRBV6-5 and TRBJ2-1; no reliable D call. The CDR3 runs to 13 residues. CDR1 MNHEY and CDR2 SVGAGI come from the germline V gene. With 2 bases removed from V and 6 bases from J, the gap between germline ends came to 8 bases. The CDR3 loop is CASSYPSTNEQFF. CDR3 sequence (DNA): TGTGCCAGCAGTTACCCTTCAACCAATGAGCAGTTCTTC.

This clonotype has at least ten counts. This chain joins TRBV5-1 and TRBJ1-4; D ambiguous. The V gene lost 5 bases and the J gene lost 8 bases, with 13 bases spanning the gap. Germline V gene sequence: CDR1 SGHRS, CDR2 YFSETQ. CDR3 length: 13 amino acids. The CDR3 DNA follows: TGCGCCAGCAGTCAGATTGGGAAGGAAAAACTGTTTTTT. This translates into CASSQIGKEKLFF.

This clonotype showed up many times. V usage is TRBV28 and J usage is TRBJ1-2, with D perhaps matching TRBD1 (5 bases). CDR1 is MDHEN, CDR2 SYDVKM, per germline. This CDR3 contains 16 residues. Between the trimmed V and J ends, which lost 5 bases and 7 bases, there was a span of 23 bases. The CDR3 here is CASSPTVGDRDGGYTF. The CDR3 bases are TGTGCCAGCAGTCCCACCGTCGGGGATAGGGACGGTGGCTACACCTTC.

With respect to this clonotype: This could be a read error, since a much larger clone is one nucleotide away. The CDR3 protein is CAWRRARGAYEQYF. In nucleotides, the CDR3 is TGTGCCTGGAGGAGGGCCAGGGGGGCCTACGAGCAGTACTTC. The chain recombines TRBV30 with TRBJ2-7, with D possibly being TRBD1 (7 bases). The V end lost 3 bases, the J end lost 2 bases, and 14 bases lay between the germline ends. Germline assignment: CDR1 GTSNPN and CDR2 SVGIG (reference sequence). CDR3 length: 14 residues. Complete variable domain (other parts from reference TRBV30 and TRBJ2-7): SQTIHQWPATLVQPVGSPLSLECTVEGTSNPNLYWYRQAAGRGLQLLFYSVGIGQISSEVPQNLSASRPQDRQFILSSKKLLLSDSGFYLCAWRRARGAYEQYFGPGTRLTVT.

This clonotype has just a few counts. The chain carries TRBV4-3 and TRBJ1-1; D is unclear. The CDR3 consists of 17 residues. The V and J ends lost 0 bases and 4 bases respectively, with 18 bases between them. Germline loops: CDR1 LGHNA, CDR2 YSLEER. The chain's CDR3 is CASSQEVLGRIGTEAFF. In DNA, the CDR3 is TGCGCCAGCAGCCAAGAGGTTCTCGGGCGGATCGGCACTGAAGCTTTCTTT.

This chain's CDR3 is CASSYLNGLNTEAFF. CDR3 DNA sequence: TGTGCCAGCAGTTACCTCAACGGGCTAAACACTGAAGCTTTCTTT. The chain uses TRBV6-6 and TRBJ1-1; D unresolved. CDR1 MNHNY and CDR2 SVGAGI come from the germline V gene (reference sequence). The V gene lost 2 bases and the J gene lost 2 bases, with 12 bases spanning the gap. The CDR3 sequence is 15 residues long.

Comments on this clonotype: Given a much more abundant clone one base away, this may be a read error. CDR3 sequence (DNA): TGTGCCAGCAACCCCACAGGTATAGGTGGGGCCAACGTCCTGACTTTC. Its protein is CASNPTGIGGANVLTF. This rearrangement joins TRBV2 to TRBJ2-6, with a tentative D call TRBD1 (5 bases). Trimming took 7 bases from V and 3 from J, leaving 16 bases between them. CDR1 SNHLY and CDR2 FYNNEI come from the germline V gene. This CDR3 has 16 residues. The whole variable domain, remainder taken from reference TRBV2 and TRBJ2-6, is EPEVTQTPSHQVTQMGQEVILRCVPISNHLYFYWYRQILGQKVEFLVSFYNNEISEKSEIFDDQFSVERPDGSNFTLKIRSTKLEDSAMYFCASNPTGIGGANVLTFGAGSRLTVL.

This clonotype appeared a few times. V and J are TRBV7-2 and TRBJ2-3, with D perhaps matching TRBD2 (6 bases). The V gene's germline CDR1 is SGHTA and CDR2 FQGNSA. The CDR3 contains 14 residues. The V end was cut by 2 bases, the J end by 5 bases, with 11 bases between. In DNA, the CDR3 is TGTGCCAGCAGCTTAATCGGAGGGAAAGATACGCAGTATTTT. Translated: CASSLIGGKDTQYF.

This clonotype showed up many times. V and J are TRBV6-5 and TRBJ2-7, with 9 bases identical to TRBD2. The germline gives CDR1 MNHEY, CDR2 SVGAGI. Trimming at V came to 8 bases and at J to 0 bases, leaving 2 bases not matched to a gene. This CDR3 region has 13 residues. CDR3 protein: CASGTSFSYEQYF. The CDR3 DNA reads as TGTGCCAGCGGGACTAGCTTCTCCTACGAGCAGTACTTC.

This clonotype has ten or more counts. In DNA, the CDR3 is TGTGCCAGCAGTTTATTCCTAGGGGACGAGCAGTACTTC. Its translation is CASSLFLGDEQYF. V and J are TRBV27 and TRBJ2-7, with D maybe TRBD1 (5 bases). With 1 base removed from V and 5 bases from J, the gap between germline ends came to 9 bases. This CDR3 contains 13 residues. The germline V gene has CDR1 MNHEY and CDR2 SMNVEV (reference sequence).

The chain couples TRBV5-1 to TRBJ2-1; D unresolved. The CDR3 consists of 11 residues. Germline assignment: CDR1 SGHRS and CDR2 YFSETQ. V was cut by 4 bases and J by 8 bases, with 7 bases left in between. The CDR3 reads CASSRIHEQFF. CDR3 sequence (DNA): TGCGCCAGCAGCAGAATCCATGAGCAGTTCTTC.

In its sample, this clonotype was seen many times. The chain joins TRBV5-1 to TRBJ2-6; tentative D call: TRBD2 (6 bases). The V gene's germline CDR1 is SGHRS and CDR2 YFSETQ. This CDR3 spans 17 amino acids. The V end lost 2 bases, the J end lost 2 bases, and 14 bases lay between the germline ends. For the CDR3, the DNA is TGCGCCAGCAGCTTTTTAGACTCGGGGGCTGGGGCCAACGTCCTGACTTTC. Protein sequence: CASSFLDSGAGANVLTF.

In this sample, this clonotype turned up many times. This chain links TRBV28 with TRBJ1-1; D might be TRBD1 (5 bases). The CDR3 totals 11 residues. The V and J ends lost 7 bases and 4 bases respectively, with 7 bases between them. From germline, CDR1 is MDHEN and CDR2 SYDVKM. Here the CDR3 DNA reads TGTGCCAGCATCGGGGGCACTGAAGCTTTCTTT. Residues: CASIGGTEAFF.

This clonotype came up many times. The chain recombines TRBV28 with TRBJ2-7; TRBD1 might be the D (6 bases). Trimming took off 6 bases at V and 1 base at J, with 13 bases between the two ends. Germline V gene sequence: CDR1 MDHEN, CDR2 SYDVKM. This CDR3 region has 14 residues. This CDR3 reads CASSLDTGSYEQYF. For the CDR3, the DNA is TGTGCCAGCAGCTTAGACACAGGGTCCTACGAGCAGTACTTC.

This clonotype was seen a few times. The chain combines TRBV20-1 with TRBJ2-5, with TRBD1 identical over 7 bases. The ends lost 4 bases at V and 2 bases at J; junction bases unmatched: 10. Germline-derived CDR1 and CDR2 are DFQATT and SNEGSKA (reference sequence). The CDR3 has 15 residues. The CDR3, as DNA: TGCAGTGCTACCCCCGGGACAGATAAACAAGAGACCCAGTACTTC. Translation: CSATPGTDKQETQYF.

The V call is TRBV4-2, the J call TRBJ2-6; D remains unclear. The CDR3 totals 17 residues. The V end lost 0 bases, the J end lost 0 bases, and 9 bases lay between the germline ends. Germline-derived CDR1 and CDR2 are LGHNA and YNFKEQ. As DNA, the CDR3 is TGTGCCAGCAGCCAAGATAGGACCCCCTCTGGGGCCAACGTCCTGACTTTC. It translates to CASSQDRTPSGANVLTF.

This clonotype was detected many times. J is TRBJ2-7 and V is TRBV18, with D perhaps assigned TRBD1 or TRBD2 (6 bases each). This CDR3 spans 15 amino acids. Trimming took 0 bases from V and 6 from J, leaving 15 bases between them. The germline CDR1 and CDR2 sequences are KGHSH and LQKENI. As DNA, the CDR3 is TGTGCCAGCTCACCACCGACGGGGGCGCTTAGCGAGCAGTACTTC. Translated, it gives CASSPPTGALSEQYF.

This clonotype has a count of ten or more. The V gene is TRBV29-1, the J gene TRBJ2-1; D is undetermined. This CDR3 region has 15 residues. From germline, CDR1 is SQVTM and CDR2 ANQGSEA. Deletions cut 1 base from V and 3 bases from J, with 13 bases between. Here the CDR3 reads CSVEASTGRYNEQFF. In nucleotides, the CDR3 is TGCAGCGTTGAAGCCTCCACGGGCCGCTACAATGAGCAGTTCTTC.

The chain links TRBV7-2 to TRBJ2-3; 11 bases align to TRBD1. Trimming at V came to 5 bases and at J to 5 bases, leaving 6 bases not matched to a gene. The CDR3 runs 15 residues. CDR1 and CDR2 (germline): SGHTA, FQGNSA. CDR3 DNA: TGTGCCAGCAGCCTATGGGACAGGGGGGAAGATACGCAGTATTTT. As protein: CASSLWDRGEDTQYF.